The subject of this entry is one TCR beta chain. These data come from a study of blood T cell repertoires in COVID-19. Here immunoSEQ multiplex PCR was the method, and the copy in TCRdb shows in-frame clones only, minus some. This sample has about 210,000 clones; 65% to 90% occur once, and the top ten carry 8% to 9%. The germline V gene encodes CDR1 KGHSH and CDR2 LQKENI. CDR3 length equals 16 residues. The V gene end was trimmed by 4 bases and the J gene end by 3 bases; junction bases not matched to a gene: 10. This chain uses TRBV18 with TRBJ2-5, with 8 bases matching TRBD1. The sequenced sample was PBMCs or T cells enriched from blood (not recorded which). This clonotype was obtained from a woman aged 50 to 60 with acute COVID-19. CDR3 residues: CASSHARSGGEETQYF. The CDR3 DNA follows: TGTGCCAGCTCACACGCGAGATCAGGGGGCGAAGAGACCCAGTACTTC.